The 28 T cell receptor beta chains listed next were all sequenced from one sample in a study of monozygotic twins with cystic fibrosis. Produced via immunoSEQ multiplex PCR; TCRdb's table is partial and in-frame only. The sample lists 15,000 to 25,000 clones, 91% seen once, with 1.5% to 2% in the top ten. The sample comprised blood. Every receptor here comes from a girl aged 2-15 years with cystic fibrosis.

This clone appeared once. This rearrangement joins TRBV19 to TRBJ2-7, with D maybe TRBD2 (5 bases). Germline V CDR1 and CDR2: LNHDA, SQIVND (reference sequence). The V and J ends lost 5 bases and 4 bases respectively, with 15 bases between them. This CDR3 is 14 amino acids long. The CDR3 nucleotides are TGTGCCAGTAGTGGTCGAGGGAAAGGGTACGAGCAGTACTTC. Protein sequence: CASSGRGKGYEQYF.

The chain couples TRBV4-2 to TRBJ1-1, with 7 bases matching TRBD1. The V and J ends lost 3 bases and 3 bases, in that order; junction bases with no gene match: 7. The germline CDR1 and CDR2 sequences are LGHNA and YNFKEQ. The CDR3 consists of 15 residues. CDR3 DNA sequence: TGTGCCAGCAGCCAGGTCGACAGGGTAGACACTGAAGCTTTCTTT. This translates into CASSQVDRVDTEAFF.

V is TRBV19 and J is TRBJ1-1; TRBD1 is a possible D gene (5 bases). Germline CDR1 reads LNHDA; CDR2 reads SQIVND (reference sequence). The CDR3 contains 14 residues. Trimming removed 6 bases from V and 0 bases from J, with 11 bases in between. This CDR3 reads CASRPRDLNTEAFF. CDR3 DNA sequence: TGTGCCAGTAGACCCAGGGACCTGAACACTGAAGCTTTCTTT.

J is TRBJ2-7 and V is TRBV7-8, with D perhaps matching TRBD2 (5 bases). V lost 5 bases and J 2 bases, leaving 16 bases between the germline ends. Germline V gene lookup returns CDR1 SGHVS and CDR2 FQNEAQ. CDR3 length equals 15 residues. CDR3 DNA: TGTGCCAGCAGCCCCACCACAGCGGAGGCCTACGAGCAGTACTTC. This encodes CASSPTTAEAYEQYF.

The J gene is TRBJ2-7, the V gene TRBV7-2; 7 nucleotides line up with TRBD2. The CDR3 spans 14 residues. V lost 4 bases and J lost 0; bases outside the gene matches: 3. Germline-derived CDR1 and CDR2 are SGHTA and FQGNSA. The CDR3 nucleotides read TGTGCCAGCAGCTCGTCTAGCGGCTCCTACGAGCAGTACTTC. It codes for CASSSSSGSYEQYF.

This clone was found a few times. The CDR3 region has the DNA TGTGCCAGTAGTATAAGTGGGGGGAACACTGAAGCTTTCTTT. Translated: CASSISGGNTEAFF. The rearrangement uses TRBV19 and TRBJ1-1; D might be TRBD1 (5 bases). CDR3 size: 14 residues. Germline V gene sequence: CDR1 LNHDA, CDR2 SQIVND (reference sequence). V lost 2 bases to trimming and J lost 1 base, with 8 bases between them.

The chain combines TRBV30 with TRBJ2-7; 7 bases fit TRBD1. CDR1 and CDR2 (germline): GTSNPN, SVGIG (reference sequence). The junction had 11 bases not matched to a gene; V was cut back by 2 bases and J by 1 base. The CDR3 consists of 16 residues. In DNA, the CDR3 is TGTGCCTGGAGTCCCTGGGGCCTACAGGGGTCCTACGAGCAGTACTTC. Protein sequence: CAWSPWGLQGSYEQYF.

J is TRBJ1-2 and V is TRBV19, with D hard to call. This CDR3 comprises 13 residues. From germline, CDR1 is LNHDA and CDR2 SQIVND (reference sequence). The ends were cut back, 6 bases at V and 2 bases at J, with 10 bases in the middle. The CDR3 sequence: CASRLGSNYGYTF. DNA for the CDR3: TGTGCCAGTAGACTCGGGTCGAACTATGGCTACACCTTC. The entire variable domain, with the rest obtained from reference TRBV19 and TRBJ1-2, is as follows: DGGITQSPKYLFRKEGQNVTLSCEQNLNHDAMYWYRQDPGQGLRLIYYSQIVNDFQKGDIAEGYSVSREKKESFPLTVTSAQKNPTAFYLCASRLGSNYGYTFGSGTRLTVV.

This clone has only one observation. The chain joins TRBV5-1 to TRBJ2-7, with unresolved D. V was clipped by 0 bases and J by 0 bases, with 10 bases between them. From germline, CDR1 is SGHRS and CDR2 YFSETQ. The CDR3 runs to 15 residues. CDR3 coding DNA: TGCGCCAGCAGCTTGGAACCTCCTAGCTCCTACGAGCAGTACTTC. Protein product: CASSLEPPSSYEQYF.

This chain links TRBV7-2 with TRBJ2-2, with D possibly being TRBD1 (6 bases). Trimming stripped 6 bases from V and 0 bases from J, with 11 bases between. This CDR3 spans 15 amino acids. Germline CDR1 reads SGHTA; CDR2 reads FQGNSA. CDR3 DNA sequence: TGTGCCAGCAGTCGACAGGAGGCGAACACCGGGGAGCTGTTTTTT. Encoded protein: CASSRQEANTGELFF.

This clone is a singleton in its sample. The chain recombines TRBV5-1 with TRBJ2-3; D not certain. The CDR3 extends over 12 amino acids. Per the germline V gene, CDR1 is SGHRS and CDR2 is YFSETQ. Trimming took 5 bases from V and 2 from J, leaving 6 bases between them. In nucleotides, the CDR3 is TGCGCCAGCAGTTCTTCCACAGATACGCAGTATTTT. This sequence encodes CASSSSTDTQYF.

The chain joins TRBV19 to TRBJ1-5; D is ambiguous. Trimming took off 4 bases at V and 9 bases at J, with 10 bases between the two ends. The germline V gene has CDR1 LNHDA and CDR2 SQIVND (reference sequence). This CDR3 contains 12 residues. Written as DNA, the CDR3 is TGTGCCAGTAGTACACCCTCAGGGCCCCAGCATTTT. This encodes CASSTPSGPQHF.

The CDR3 loop reads CASSLALQGPSYEQYF. The CDR3 DNA follows: TGTGCCAGCAGCTTAGCTTTGCAGGGGCCATCCTACGAGCAGTACTTC. The genes are TRBV7-2 and TRBJ2-5; perhaps TRBD1 as D (6 bases). The J call is in doubt because the DNA end fits TRBJ2-7 better. The CDR3 loop spans 16 amino acids. CDR1 is SGHTA and CDR2 is FQGNSA in the germline V gene.

The rearrangement links TRBV19 to TRBJ2-1; D is perhaps TRBD2 (7 bases). Trimming stripped 7 bases from V and 4 bases from J, with 17 bases between. Looked up from germline, CDR1 is LNHDA and CDR2 is SQIVND (reference sequence). The CDR3 contains 15 residues. CDR3: CASNHGRGGYNEQFF. The CDR3 DNA sequence: TGTGCCAGTAATCACGGAAGGGGGGGATACAATGAGCAGTTCTTC.

The V gene is TRBV5-4, the J gene TRBJ2-1; D is unclear. Per germline, CDR1 SGHNT and CDR2 YYREEE (reference sequence). Trimming pared 4 bases from V and 6 bases from J, leaving 17 bases between. CDR3 size: 15 residues. The CDR3 DNA is TGTGCCAGCAGCATGACTGTTAGTAAGGCCAATGAGCAGTTCTTC. It translates to CASSMTVSKANEQFF.

This chain uses TRBV30 with TRBJ2-7, with D possibly matching TRBD1 (5 bases). The V and J ends lost 4 bases and 0 bases respectively, with 13 bases between them. The CDR3 has 14 amino acids. Germline assignment: CDR1 GTSNPN and CDR2 SVGIG (reference sequence). CDR3 region: CAWNSDIISYEQYF. Here the CDR3 DNA reads TGTGCCTGGAACTCGGACATAATCTCCTACGAGCAGTACTTC.

The chain uses TRBV6-1 and TRBJ2-2; D is unclear. Trimming took 10 bases from V and 7 from J, leaving 16 bases between them. CDR1 is MNHNS and CDR2 is SASEGT in the germline V gene. This CDR3 has 13 amino acids. The CDR3 loop reads CAISTKENGELFF. CDR3 nucleotides: TGTGCCATATCAACGAAGGAAAACGGGGAGCTGTTTTTT.

The V and J genes are TRBV6-5 and TRBJ2-7; 11 nucleotides align to TRBD1. The CDR3 covers 14 residues. V was pared by 5 bases and J by 3 bases, with 3 bases of the junction left unmatched. Germline V gene sequence: CDR1 MNHEY, CDR2 SVGAGI. The CDR3 nucleotides are TGTGCCAGCAGTCGGGACAGGGGGTTCTACGAGCAGTACTTC. Translated: CASSRDRGFYEQYF.

The chain links TRBV19 to TRBJ1-1, with 11 bases lining up with TRBD1. CDR1 is LNHDA and CDR2 is SQIVND in the germline V gene (reference sequence). V shed 7 bases and J 4 bases; nucleotides not matched to a gene: 8. This CDR3 has 15 amino acids. CDR3 residues: CASTVDRGLITEAFF. The CDR3 DNA reads as TGTGCCAGTACCGTGGACAGGGGGCTGATCACTGAAGCTTTCTTT.

The chain combines TRBV2 with TRBJ1-5, with D perhaps TRBD1 (5 bases). The germline V gene encodes CDR1 SNHLY and CDR2 FYNNEI. V was cut by 6 bases and J by 2 bases, with 14 bases left in between. The CDR3 is 15 residues long. The CDR3 DNA is TGTGCCAGCAGCCTAGACAGCTATGGCAATCAGCCCCAGCATTTT. Protein: CASSLDSYGNQPQHF.

This chain uses TRBV27 with TRBJ2-1; TRBD2 matches at 10 bases. The ends lost 7 bases at V and 8 bases at J; junction bases unmatched: 14. The germline gives CDR1 MNHEY, CDR2 SMNVEV (reference sequence). CDR3 length: 16 residues. CDR3 sequence: CASTLRPSGSIYEQFF. CDR3 in DNA: TGTGCCAGCACTTTGCGGCCTAGCGGGAGTATCTATGAGCAGTTCTTC.

The chain has TRBV2 and TRBJ2-2, with D possibly being TRBD1 or TRBD2 (5 bases each). The germline V gene encodes CDR1 SNHLY and CDR2 FYNNEI. This CDR3 spans 12 amino acids. The V end lost 6 bases, the J end lost 6 bases, and 8 bases lay between the germline ends. CDR3 sequence (DNA): TGTGCCAGCAGAGGGACGTCCGGGGAGCTGTTTTTT. Amino acid sequence: CASRGTSGELFF.

The rearrangement links TRBV7-9 to TRBJ2-6; D is unclear. The CDR3 consists of 16 residues. In germline, CDR1 is SEHNR, CDR2 FQNEAQ (reference sequence). Between the trimmed V and J ends, which lost 5 bases and 5 bases, there was a span of 16 bases. CDR3 nucleotide sequence: TGTGCCAGCAGCCCCTTGGGAAGAGGATGGGCCAACGTCCTGACTTTC. As protein: CASSPLGRGWANVLTF.

This clone was observed once. The V call is TRBV30, the J call TRBJ2-7; a weak D match, TRBD1 (6 bases). Trimming shortened V by 3 bases and J by 2 bases, and 11 bases separated the two germline ends. The CDR3 is 13 residues long. Germline assignment: CDR1 GTSNPN and CDR2 SVGIG (reference sequence). Here the CDR3 reads CAWSRGIAYEQYF. The CDR3 DNA follows: TGTGCCTGGAGCAGGGGAATCGCCTACGAGCAGTACTTC.

This chain connects TRBV4-2 to TRBJ1-2; D remains ambiguous. CDR1 LGHNA and CDR2 YNFKEQ come from the germline V gene. CDR3 length: 11 amino acids. The V end was cut by 1 base, the J end by 4 bases, with 1 base between. CDR3 loop: CASSQAYGYTF. As DNA, the CDR3 is TGTGCCAGCAGCCAAGCCTATGGCTACACCTTC.

The chain links TRBV14 to TRBJ2-3; D may be TRBD1 (6 bases). The CDR3 loop spans 15 amino acids. Germline V gene data show CDR1 as SGHDN and CDR2 as FVKESK. Trimming cost V 1 base and J 6 bases, with 14 bases left between them. Written as DNA, the CDR3 is TGTGCCAGCAGCCAAGGCCAGGGGTGGTCGGATACGCAGTATTTT. Protein product: CASSQGQGWSDTQYF.

V gene TRBV11-2 combines with J gene TRBJ2-1; TRBD2 matches 11 bases. Losses at the gene ends were 4 bases for V and 14 bases for J; bases not matched to a gene: 16. Germline CDR1 is SGHAT and CDR2 is FQNNGV. The CDR3 is 16 amino acids. Here the CDR3 DNA reads TGTGCCAGCAGCTCCCCTGTCCTCTTACTAGCGGGGGTTAAGTTCTTC. Its translation: CASSSPVLLLAGVKFF.

This clone showed up just once. The chain carries TRBV27 and TRBJ1-1; no clear D gene. This CDR3 has 12 amino acids. From germline, CDR1 is MNHEY and CDR2 SMNVEV (reference sequence). V lost 6 bases to trimming and J lost 2 bases, with 7 bases between them. CDR3 sequence (DNA): TGTGCCAGCAGAACGGGAAACACTGAAGCTTTCTTT. Its translation: CASRTGNTEAFF.